The TCR beta chain described here comes from a study of shared clonotypes between healthy human individuals. This CDR3 is built from 20 residues. Germline lookup yields CDR1 MGHRA and CDR2 YSYEKL. With V trimmed by 0 bases and J by 5 bases, 18 bases remained unmatched. The method was immunoSEQ multiplex PCR; TCRdb's version includes in-frame clones alone and lacks a portion of them. The sample consists of about 1.5 million clones, about 98% of them appearing once. The source of this sequence is a man aged 25 to 40 in good health. The rearrangement uses TRBV4-1 and TRBJ2-3; 9 bases match TRBD2. Material for sequencing was naive CD4+ T cells sorted from blood. This sample's subset: CD45RA+ positively selected. CDR3 nucleotide sequence: TGCGCCAGCAGCCAAGATGCGGGCGGGGGTGGTAGCGGGAGTTTAGATACGCAGTATTTT. This encodes CASSQDAGGGGSGSLDTQYF.